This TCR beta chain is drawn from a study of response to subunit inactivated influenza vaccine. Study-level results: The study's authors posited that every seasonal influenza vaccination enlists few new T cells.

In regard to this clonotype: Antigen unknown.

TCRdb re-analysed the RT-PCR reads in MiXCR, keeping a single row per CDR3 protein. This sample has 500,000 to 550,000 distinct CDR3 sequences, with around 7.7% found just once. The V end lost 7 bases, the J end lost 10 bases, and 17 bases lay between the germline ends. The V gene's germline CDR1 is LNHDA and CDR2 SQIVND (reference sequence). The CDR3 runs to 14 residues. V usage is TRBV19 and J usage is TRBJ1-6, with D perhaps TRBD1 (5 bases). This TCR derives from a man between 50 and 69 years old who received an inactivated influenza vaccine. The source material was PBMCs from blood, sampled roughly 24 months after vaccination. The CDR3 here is CASKPGQGGSPLHF. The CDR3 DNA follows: TGTGCCAGTAAGCCAGGTCAGGGCGGATCACCCCTCCACTTT.